Below, 32 T cell receptor beta chains from the same sample are listed, as sequenced in a study of early T cells in non-severe SARS-CoV-2 infection. Each CDR3 protein gets one entry after TCRdb re-called the 5' RACE reads with MiXCR. Of tens of thousands of distinct CDR3 sequences in the sample, roughly 5.4% are singletons; the top ten hold about 2.7%. The sequenced sample was whole blood. These receptors came from an adult who was a healthcare worker with PCR-confirmed SARS-CoV-2 infection or an uninfected control (not recorded which).

This sequence joins TRBV12-3 or TRBV12-4 and TRBJ1-2; TRBD1 matches 11 bases. The V and J ends lost 6 bases and 4 bases, in that order; junction bases with no gene match: 4. The CDR3 loop spans 14 amino acids. The CDR3 here is CASRRTGGSYGYTF. CDR3 nucleotides: TGTGCCAGCAGACGGACAGGGGGCTCCTATGGCTACACCTTC.

CDR3 nucleotides: TGTGCCAGCAGCGTATATGGGTGGAGCTCCTATAATTCACCCCTCCACTTT. Its protein product is CASSVYGWSSYNSPLHF. This chain links TRBV9 with TRBJ1-6; D remains unclear. The CDR3 runs 17 residues. The V gene lost 1 base and the J gene lost 0 bases, with 11 bases spanning the gap. The germline V gene encodes CDR1 SGDLS and CDR2 YYNGEE.

This clonotype was seen many times. This chain uses TRBV7-6 with TRBJ2-1, with TRBD1 identical over 7 bases. Germline V lookup: CDR1 SGHVS, CDR2 FNYEAQ. The V and J ends lost 5 bases and 0 bases, in that order; junction bases with no gene match: 10. This CDR3 comprises 17 residues. The DNA for the CDR3 is TGTGCCAGCAGCACCTCCCAGGACAGGAGCTCCTACAATGAGCAGTTCTTC. Translated, it gives CASSTSQDRSSYNEQFF.

There are a few counts of this clonotype. V gene TRBV12-3 or TRBV12-4 combines with J gene TRBJ2-7; 8 nucleotides agree with TRBD2. J was trimmed by 0 bases and V by 2 bases; bases with no gene match: 6. This CDR3 comprises 16 residues. The CDR3 reads CASSLFGGRPSYEQYF. CDR3 nucleotide sequence: TGTGCCAGCAGTTTATTTGGCGGGAGGCCCTCCTACGAGCAGTACTTC.

At least ten counts were recorded for this clonotype. This sequence joins TRBV29-1 and TRBJ2-7; D could derive from TRBD1 or TRBD2 (6 bases each). Germline V gives CDR1 SQVTM, CDR2 ANQGSEA. The CDR3 runs to 14 residues. The ends were cut back, 3 bases at V and 8 bases at J, with 20 bases in the middle. The CDR3 sequence is CSVEAGTRGAKQYF. CDR3 DNA sequence: TGCAGCGTTGAGGCTGGGACAAGGGGGGCTAAGCAGTACTTC.

This clonotype was found many times. DNA of the CDR3: TGTGCCAGCAGCCAAGCGCCTAGGAGCGGGGGGGGAGAGACCCAGTACTTC. It codes for CASSQAPRSGGGETQYF. The chain employs TRBV3-1 and TRBJ2-5; 10 positions match TRBD2. Germline V gives CDR1 LGHDT, CDR2 YNNKEL (reference sequence). Trimming at V came to 1 base and at J to 4 bases, leaving 9 bases not matched to a gene. This CDR3 spans 17 amino acids.

At least ten counts were recorded for this clonotype. The chain combines TRBV12-3 or TRBV12-4 with TRBJ1-1; 9 bases are a match to TRBD1. Trimming removed 5 bases from V and 4 bases from J; junction bases left unmatched: 5. This CDR3 comprises 14 residues. CDR3: CASSRTGARTEAFF. DNA of the CDR3: TGTGCCAGCAGTCGGACAGGGGCTCGCACTGAAGCTTTCTTT.

V usage is TRBV12-3 or TRBV12-4 and J usage is TRBJ2-3, with 9 bases that match TRBD2. V lost 3 bases to trimming and J lost 3 bases; unmatched junction nucleotides: 4. This CDR3 comprises 15 residues. The chain's CDR3 is CASSLGSGRTDTQYF. CDR3 DNA: TGTGCCAGCAGTTTGGGGAGCGGGAGGACAGATACGCAGTATTTT.

Many counts were recorded for this clonotype. The rearrangement links TRBV5-4 to TRBJ1-1; 12 nucleotides line up with TRBD1. Germline-derived CDR1 and CDR2 are SGHNT and YYREEE (reference sequence). This CDR3 spans 14 amino acids. The J segment lost 7 bases and the V segment lost 3 bases, leaving 4 bases of the junction unmatched. CDR3 in amino acids: CASSYGTGGNEAFF. CDR3 DNA sequence: TGTGCCAGCAGCTACGGGACAGGGGGCAATGAAGCTTTCTTT.

V and J are TRBV7-6 and TRBJ2-7; D call uncertain. The V end lost 2 bases, the J end lost 0 bases, and 14 bases lay between the germline ends. The CDR3 spans 16 residues. Germline CDR1 SGHVS, CDR2 FNYEAQ. In nucleotides, the CDR3 is TGTGCCAGCAGCTTAAACTCCCATATAAGCTCCTACGAGCAGTACTTC. As protein: CASSLNSHISSYEQYF.

This clonotype was found many times. The J gene is TRBJ2-5, the V gene TRBV6-6, with D possibly being TRBD1 (6 bases). V gave up 4 bases and J gave up 3 bases, with 9 bases separating them. This CDR3 contains 13 residues. Germline CDR1 and CDR2: MNHNY and SVGAGI (reference sequence). The CDR3 DNA sequence: TGTGCCAGCAGTTCGGACAGCGAAGAGACCCAGTACTTC. Translating it yields CASSSDSEETQYF.

This clonotype appeared many times. CDR3 region: CSARDLRTRHTDTQYF. In DNA, the CDR3 is TGCAGTGCTAGAGATCTCAGGACTAGGCACACAGATACGCAGTATTTT. The chain has TRBV20-1 and TRBJ2-3; 7 bases agree with TRBD2. Germline trimming cut 0 bases from V and 2 bases from J; bases unmatched to any gene: 8. The CDR3 sequence is 16 residues long. CDR1 and CDR2 from the germline V gene are DFQATT and SNEGSKA (reference sequence).

This clonotype has ten or more counts. This chain connects TRBV11-2 to TRBJ2-7; 7 nucleotides match TRBD2. Germline CDR1 reads SGHAT; CDR2 reads FQNNGV. The V gene end was trimmed by 5 bases and the J gene end by 3 bases; junction bases not matched to a gene: 10. CDR3 length equals 15 residues. The CDR3 nucleotides read TGTGCCAGCAGCGACCGGGCTAGCGGCAACTACGAGCAGTACTTC. Translation gives CASSDRASGNYEQYF.

This clonotype was seen only a few times. The V gene is TRBV5-1, the J gene TRBJ2-5, with 8 nucleotides matching TRBD1. The CDR3 spans 16 residues. Unmatched junction bases numbered 6, after V lost 0 bases and J lost 2 bases. Looked up from germline, CDR1 is SGHRS and CDR2 is YFSETQ. CDR3 region: CASSLAGTGQQETQYF. DNA for the CDR3: TGCGCCAGCAGCTTGGCCGGGACAGGACAACAAGAGACCCAGTACTTC.

The sample holds many counts of this clonotype. The V gene is TRBV7-9, the J gene TRBJ2-7, with 8 nucleotides matching TRBD2. CDR3 length equals 16 residues. The V segment lost 3 bases and the J segment 7 bases; nucleotides outside the gene matches: 14. In germline, CDR1 is SEHNR, CDR2 FQNEAQ (reference sequence). The CDR3 reads CASSLTTGGPSGEQYF. CDR3 DNA: TGTGCCAGCAGCTTGACAACGGGAGGGCCCTCGGGGGAGCAGTACTTC.

In its sample, this clonotype was seen a few times. The rearrangement uses TRBV10-3 and TRBJ2-1; TRBD1 aligns across 9 bases. The V and J ends lost 5 bases and 15 bases, in that order; junction bases with no gene match: 8. The V gene's germline CDR1 is ENHRY and CDR2 SYGVKD. This CDR3 is built from 12 residues. CDR3 region: CAISPDRGLMFF. The DNA of the CDR3 is TGTGCCATCAGTCCCGACAGGGGGTTAATGTTCTTC.

The chain has TRBV2 and TRBJ2-7, with D perhaps TRBD1 (6 bases). The germline gives CDR1 SNHLY, CDR2 FYNNEI. V was clipped by 5 bases and J by 2 bases, with 13 bases between them. This CDR3 is built from 14 residues. The CDR3 sequence is CASSTKTGAYEQYF. As DNA, the CDR3 is TGTGCCAGCAGTACGAAGACAGGCGCCTACGAGCAGTACTTC.

This clonotype appeared a few times. The rearrangement joins TRBV23-1 to TRBJ1-4; the match to TRBD1 covers 10 bases. TRBV23-1 has ORF status, its function being uncertain. V was clipped by 7 bases and J by 8 bases; unmatched bases: 4. CDR3 length: 13 amino acids. The CDR3 protein is CASMGQGKEKLFF. DNA for the CDR3: TGCGCCAGCATGGGACAGGGGAAGGAAAAACTGTTTTTT.

The rearrangement joins TRBV7-4 to TRBJ2-1; 9 bases line up with TRBD2. The germline V gene has CDR1 SGHVT and CDR2 SQSDAQ. This CDR3 has 17 residues. V was pared by 2 bases and J by 4 bases, with 9 bases of the junction left unmatched. The CDR3 reads CASSLSRSGRLYNEQFF. In DNA form, the CDR3 reads TGTGCCAGCAGCTTAAGCAGGAGCGGGAGGTTGTACAATGAGCAGTTCTTC.

The chain recombines TRBV12-5 with TRBJ2-3; no definite D call. This CDR3 contains 13 residues. V dropped 2 bases and J dropped 4 bases, with 7 bases sitting between them. CDR1 and CDR2 from the germline V gene are LGHNT and FRNRAP. Here the CDR3 reads CASGLKGPDTQYF. Written as DNA, the CDR3 is TGTGCTAGTGGTTTGAAGGGTCCAGATACGCAGTATTTT.

This clonotype was seen repeatedly, ten times or more. This rearrangement joins TRBV27 to TRBJ1-6, with 7 positions matching TRBD1. With V trimmed by 5 bases and J by 9 bases, 13 bases remained unmatched. CDR1 and CDR2 from the germline V gene are MNHEY and SMNVEV (reference sequence). The CDR3 is 16 residues long. The CDR3 reads CASSPTGTAPGSPLHF. In nucleotides, the CDR3 is TGTGCCAGCAGTCCAACCGGGACAGCCCCGGGTTCACCCCTCCACTTT.

This clonotype occurred once. The chain couples TRBV7-2 to TRBJ2-2; D not resolved. This CDR3 is 15 amino acids long. Germline-derived CDR1 and CDR2 are SGHTA and FQGNSA. V was cut by 2 bases and J by 1 base, with 8 bases left in between. CDR3 sequence (DNA): TGTGCCAGCAGCTTAAGTCCGGGGAACACCGGGGAGCTGTTTTTT. Translating gives CASSLSPGNTGELFF.

This clonotype appeared many times. The chain uses TRBV6-5 and TRBJ1-2; maybe TRBD1 (5 bases). The CDR3 consists of 11 residues. CDR1 is MNHEY and CDR2 is SVGAGI in the germline V gene. The V gene lost 6 bases and the J gene lost 6 bases, with 8 bases spanning the gap. CDR3 DNA: TGTGCCAGCAGGAGGGGAGATGGCTACACCTTC. It codes for CASRRGDGYTF.

The genes are TRBV4-2 and TRBJ1-1; no definite D call. V dropped 1 base and J dropped 0 bases, with 18 bases sitting between them. Germline V gene data show CDR1 as LGHNA and CDR2 as YNFKEQ. This CDR3 contains 18 residues. The CDR3 sequence: CASSQVGKDGDMNTEAFF. The CDR3 DNA sequence: TGTGCCAGCAGCCAAGTAGGGAAAGATGGGGATATGAACACTGAAGCTTTCTTT.

This clonotype has a count of ten or more. V and J are TRBV5-1 and TRBJ2-5, with 8 bases aligning to TRBD1. Losses at the gene ends were 3 bases for V and 4 bases for J; bases not matched to a gene: 5. The CDR3 consists of 14 residues. The V gene's germline CDR1 is SGHRS and CDR2 YFSETQ. CDR3 amino acids: CASSSEQGGETQYF. The CDR3 nucleotides read TGCGCCAGCAGCTCTGAACAGGGGGGAGAGACCCAGTACTTC.

This clonotype was observed at least ten times. The V call is TRBV12-3 or TRBV12-4, the J call TRBJ2-7; perhaps TRBD2 as D (6 bases). The V gene lost 2 bases and the J gene lost 0 bases, with 14 bases spanning the gap. The CDR3 runs to 16 residues. The CDR3 is CASSLLGLTSSYEQYF. In DNA form, the CDR3 reads TGTGCCAGCAGTTTATTGGGGCTGACTAGCTCCTACGAGCAGTACTTC.

This clonotype was recorded a few times. The rearrangement joins TRBV7-9 to TRBJ2-2, with D possibly being TRBD2 (6 bases). Looked up from germline, CDR1 is SEHNR and CDR2 is FQNEAQ (reference sequence). This CDR3 region has 15 residues. Trimming cost V 5 bases and J 3 bases, with 13 bases left between them. The CDR3: CASSPRGMHTGELFF. The CDR3 coding sequence is TGTGCCAGCAGCCCACGGGGGATGCACACCGGGGAGCTGTTTTTT.

The rearrangement uses TRBV11-3 and TRBJ2-3; TRBD2 matches at 10 bases. Germline CDR1 SGHNT, CDR2 YENEEA. Losses at the gene ends were 4 bases for V and 1 base for J; bases not matched to a gene: 2. The CDR3 length is 15 residues. CDR3 in amino acids: CASSSGTSGTDTQYF. For the CDR3, the DNA is TGTGCCAGCAGCTCTGGGACTAGCGGCACAGATACGCAGTATTTT. The whole variable domain, remainder taken from reference TRBV11-3 and TRBJ2-3, is EAGVVQSPRYKIIEKKQPVAFWCNPISGHNTLYWYLQNLGQGPELLIRYENEEAVDDSQLPKDRFSAERLKGVDSTLKIQPAELGDSAVYLCASSSGTSGTDTQYFGPGTRLTVL.

This clonotype appeared many times. The rearrangement uses TRBV6-6 and TRBJ2-1, with 9 bases fitting TRBD2. CDR1 and CDR2 (germline): MNHNY, SVGAGI (reference sequence). V dropped 0 bases and J dropped 7; count of bases not matched to a gene: 10. The CDR3 runs to 17 residues. CDR3: CASSYSSLAGGKNEQFF. The CDR3 coding sequence is TGTGCCAGCAGTTACTCGAGTTTGGCGGGAGGGAAGAATGAGCAGTTCTTC.

This clonotype was seen many times. DNA of the CDR3: TGTGCCAGCAGTTTAGCGCAGGCCAGGGGAGCTTTCTTT. It is translated as CASSLAQARGAFF. This sequence joins TRBV12-3 or TRBV12-4 and TRBJ1-1; TRBD1 might be the D (6 bases). The CDR3 has 13 residues. V was cut by 0 bases and J by 10 bases, with 12 bases left in between.

In its sample, this clonotype was seen many times. CDR3 loop: CASSLKVGTGELFF. The CDR3 DNA sequence: TGTGCCAGCAGCTTAAAGGTCGGCACCGGGGAGCTGTTTTTT. The V and J genes are TRBV7-2 and TRBJ2-2; no firm D call. This CDR3 has 14 amino acids. Germline V gives CDR1 SGHTA, CDR2 FQGNSA. V lost 2 bases and J 4 bases, leaving 8 bases between the germline ends.

This clonotype was seen ten or more times. The chain is built from TRBV25-1 and TRBJ2-4; D is undetermined. Between the trimmed V and J ends, which lost 4 bases and 3 bases, there was a span of 4 bases. CDR3 length equals 12 residues. CDR1 is MGHDK and CDR2 is SYGVNS in the germline V gene. The CDR3 loop is CASSGDKNIQYF. CDR3 nucleotides: TGTGCCAGCAGTGGGGACAAAAACATTCAGTACTTC.